This entry lists 24 T cell receptor beta chains sequenced from one sample in a study of blood T cell repertoires in COVID-19. The method was immunoSEQ multiplex PCR; TCRdb's version includes in-frame clones alone and lacks a portion of them. The sample carries around 330,000 clones, over 80% recorded once. The sample taken for sequencing was PBMCs or T cells enriched from blood (not recorded which). The receptors derive from a woman aged 18-29 years who had recovered from COVID-19.

This chain connects TRBV6-5 to TRBJ1-5, with no clear D. V was pared by 4 bases and J by 4 bases, with 8 bases between. Germline CDR1 MNHEY, CDR2 SVGAGI. The CDR3 sequence is 13 residues long. The CDR3 loop is CASSSRENQPQHF. The CDR3 bases are TGTGCCAGCAGTTCCCGGGAGAATCAGCCCCAGCATTTT.

The V and J genes are TRBV7-2 and TRBJ2-5; 12 nucleotides align to TRBD2. Per the germline V gene, CDR1 is SGHTA and CDR2 is FQGNSA. The CDR3 consists of 16 residues. V lost 5 bases, J lost 5 bases, and 9 bases stayed unmatched. Here the CDR3 DNA reads TGTGCCAGCAGCCTCAGACTAGCGGGGGTGGGGGAGACCCAGTACTTC. It translates to CASSLRLAGVGETQYF.

DNA of the CDR3: TGTGCCAGCAGCGAAGAAGGACGGGGCTCTGGAAACACCATATATTTT. It is translated as CASSEEGRGSGNTIYF. The rearrangement uses TRBV7-9 and TRBJ1-3, with D unclear. The CDR3 runs 16 residues. V was shortened by 5 bases and J by 0 bases, with 14 bases between the two germline ends. Germline V lookup: CDR1 SEHNR, CDR2 FQNEAQ (reference sequence).

DNA for the CDR3: TGCACCAGCAGCCAAGATGGACAGGGGGCGCGCTCCTCTGGAAACACCATATATTTT. This sequence encodes CTSSQDGQGARSSGNTIYF. V gene TRBV1 combines with J gene TRBJ1-3; the table calls TRBD1, which could not be checked here. TRBV1 is listed as a pseudogene. The CDR3 length is 19 residues.

The chain joins TRBV28 to TRBJ1-2; tentative D call: TRBD1 (6 bases). This CDR3 spans 13 amino acids. Trimming took off 10 bases at V and 7 bases at J, with 19 bases between the two ends. In germline, CDR1 is MDHEN, CDR2 SYDVKM. In DNA, the CDR3 is TGTGCCATCTCCCGGGGGGGCGCTGGTGGCTACACCTTC. Translation gives CAISRGGAGGYTF.

The gene calls are TRBV16 and TRBJ1-1; 8 bases agree with TRBD1. This CDR3 spans 18 amino acids. Germline V CDR1 and CDR2: KGHSY, FQNENV. Trimming removed 4 bases from V and 0 bases from J; junction bases left unmatched: 13. The CDR3 is CASSPNPGQEGVNTEAFF. CDR3 DNA sequence: TGTGCCAGCAGCCCCAATCCGGGACAGGAAGGGGTGAACACTGAAGCTTTCTTT. Full variable domain (missing parts from reference TRBV16 and TRBJ1-1): GEEVAQTPKHLVRGEGQKAKLYCAPIKGHSYVFWYQQVLKNEFKFLISFQNENVFDETGMPKERFSAKCLPNSPCSLEIQATKLEDSAVYFCASSPNPGQEGVNTEAFFGQGTRLTVV.

The chain uses TRBV7-9 and TRBJ1-1, with TRBD1 matching over 9 bases. V lost 8 bases, J lost 5 bases, and 6 bases stayed unmatched. Germline CDR1 reads SEHNR; CDR2 reads FQNEAQ (reference sequence). There are 13 residues in the CDR3. The CDR3 spells CASRETGGTEAFF. CDR3 nucleotides: TGTGCCAGCCGGGAGACAGGGGGGACTGAAGCTTTCTTT.

The chain has TRBV5-1 and TRBJ2-3, with 9 bases aligning to TRBD1. CDR1 is SGHRS and CDR2 is YFSETQ in the germline V gene. The ends lost 2 bases at V and 2 bases at J; junction bases unmatched: 3. CDR3 length: 15 residues. The CDR3 DNA reads as TGCGCCAGCAGCTTCGGGACAGGGTTCACAGATACGCAGTATTTT. This codes for CASSFGTGFTDTQYF.

This clone was detected once. V gene TRBV4-3 combines with J gene TRBJ1-2; tentative D call: TRBD1 (5 bases). The CDR3 is made up of 16 amino acids. Germline V gives CDR1 LGHNA, CDR2 YSLEER. The V gene lost 0 bases and the J gene lost 7 bases, with 18 bases spanning the gap. The CDR3 nucleotides are TGCGCCAGCAGCCAAGATCCTCAGGGAAGTATTTCTGGCTACACCTTC. It translates to CASSQDPQGSISGYTF.

Only a few counts were recorded for this clone. The CDR3 DNA is TGTGCCAGCAGCTCTTGGACAGGAAAGTCCTCCTACGAGCAGTACTTC. Translation gives CASSSWTGKSSYEQYF. This chain links TRBV7-9 with TRBJ2-7, with 7 bases fitting TRBD1. The ends lost 4 bases at V and 0 bases at J; junction bases unmatched: 9. The CDR3 consists of 16 residues. Germline-derived CDR1 and CDR2 are SEHNR and FQNEAQ (reference sequence).

This clone was counted a few times. The chain uses TRBV28 and TRBJ1-1; TRBD1 matches at 7 bases. This CDR3 comprises 15 residues. The J segment lost 4 bases and the V segment lost 6 bases, leaving 11 bases of the junction unmatched. Germline CDR1 and CDR2: MDHEN and SYDVKM. This chain's CDR3 is CASRVNGQGVTEAFF. As DNA, the CDR3 is TGTGCCAGCAGGGTCAATGGGCAGGGGGTCACTGAAGCTTTCTTT.

In this sample, this clone turned up once. This rearrangement joins TRBV5-1 to TRBJ2-5; D possibly corresponds to TRBD2 (6 bases). This CDR3 spans 16 amino acids. Trimming cost V 1 base and J 6 bases, with 19 bases left between them. Per germline, CDR1 SGHRS and CDR2 YFSETQ. The DNA of the CDR3 is TGCGCCAGCAGCTTGATGACGGGAGTTGAGGGCAAGACCCAGTACTTC. The encoded protein is CASSLMTGVEGKTQYF. The complete variable domain, with remaining parts taken from reference TRBV5-1 and TRBJ2-5, reads KAGVTQTPRYLIKTRGQQVTLSCSPISGHRSVSWYQQTPGQGLQFLFEYFSETQRNKGNFPGRFSGRQFSNSRSEMNVSTLELGDSALYLCASSLMTGVEGKTQYFGPGTRLLVL.

The CDR3 nucleotides read TGTGCCAGCAGTTCTGACAGGGTTTCCTACGAGCAGTACTTC. Translating it yields CASSSDRVSYEQYF. J is TRBJ2-7 and V is TRBV13, with 7 bases identical to TRBD1. CDR1 is PRHDT and CDR2 is FYEKMQ in the germline V gene (reference sequence). This CDR3 is built from 14 residues. Trimming removed 6 bases from V and 1 base from J; junction bases left unmatched: 6.

The chain is built from TRBV28 and TRBJ2-1, with 12 nucleotides matching TRBD2. The CDR3 has 15 residues. The V and J ends lost 4 bases and 3 bases, in that order; junction bases with no gene match: 1. The germline gives CDR1 MDHEN, CDR2 SYDVKM. As DNA, the CDR3 is TGTGCCAGCAGTTCTAGCGGGAGGGTCTACAATGAGCAGTTCTTC. Residues: CASSSSGRVYNEQFF.

In its sample, this clone was seen a few times. The V and J genes are TRBV7-2 and TRBJ1-1; 9 bases line up with TRBD1. Germline V CDR1 and CDR2: SGHTA, FQGNSA. The CDR3 is 14 amino acids. V shed 4 bases, J shed 12 bases, and the junction held 12 bases outside the gene matches. CDR3 sequence (DNA): TGTGCCAGCAGCTCGTTGACAGGGGGGGTAAAAACTTTCTTT. It codes for CASSSLTGGVKTFF.

This clone was found once. The chain couples TRBV7-6 to TRBJ2-3; weak D call: TRBD2 (5 bases). The CDR3 contains 17 residues. Germline lookup yields CDR1 SGHVS and CDR2 FNYEAQ. V was cut by 5 bases and J by 4 bases, with 22 bases left in between. CDR3 in DNA: TGTGCCAGCAGCCCCGGACTTGGACGTAGTGGGGCAGATACGCAGTATTTT. As protein: CASSPGLGRSGADTQYF.

J is TRBJ1-5 and V is TRBV7-8; TRBD1 might be the D (6 bases). The CDR3 runs to 16 residues. Trimming removed 1 base from V and 3 bases from J, with 13 bases in between. Germline CDR1 reads SGHVS; CDR2 reads FQNEAQ. CDR3 loop: CASSLGEGGNNQPQHF. The CDR3 DNA reads TGTGCCAGCAGCTTAGGGGAGGGGGGGAACAATCAGCCCCAGCATTTT.

CDR3 sequence (DNA): TGTGCCAGCAGTCCAGCAGCGGCTCCGGTACAGCCCCAGCATTTT. Its translation: CASSPAAAPVQPQHF. The chain combines TRBV6-5 with TRBJ1-5; the D is unclear. The V gene's germline CDR1 is MNHEY and CDR2 SVGAGI. The CDR3 runs 15 residues. Trimming removed 5 bases from V and 7 bases from J, with 18 bases in between.

This clone has a handful of counts. This chain connects TRBV6-2 or TRBV6-3 to TRBJ2-7; TRBD1 is a possible D gene (5 bases). Germline CDR1 and CDR2: MNHEY and SVGEGT. The ends were cut back, 0 bases at V and 5 bases at J, with 17 bases in the middle. This CDR3 contains 16 residues. Here the CDR3 DNA reads TGTGCCAGCAGTTACTCGAAAAGGGCAGGGATTCACGAGCAGTACTTC. Its translation is CASSYSKRAGIHEQYF.

The chain joins TRBV5-1 to TRBJ2-2; tentative D call: TRBD2 (5 bases). The V end was cut by 0 bases, the J end by 3 bases, with 6 bases between. In germline, CDR1 is SGHRS, CDR2 YFSETQ. This CDR3 has 14 residues. Written as DNA, the CDR3 is TGCGCCAGCAGCTTGGACGGGGACACCGGGGAGCTGTTTTTT. Its translation: CASSLDGDTGELFF.

The chain recombines TRBV27 with TRBJ2-5; D gene ambiguous. The CDR3 has 15 amino acids. The V gene's germline CDR1 is MNHEY and CDR2 SMNVEV (reference sequence). Between the trimmed V and J ends, which lost 5 bases and 5 bases, there was a span of 18 bases. CDR3 DNA: TGTGCCAGCAGTCCTAGGTGGCTAGTAGGCGAGACCCAGTACTTC. It yields the protein CASSPRWLVGETQYF.

The genes are TRBV5-6 and TRBJ1-2; 10 bases line up with TRBD1. Germline trimming cut 4 bases from V and 2 bases from J; bases unmatched to any gene: 11. In germline, CDR1 is SGHDT, CDR2 YYEEEE. This CDR3 has 17 residues. CDR3 in DNA: TGTGCCAGCAGCCTACCGGACAGGGGGAGACCGAACTATGGCTACACCTTC. It translates to CASSLPDRGRPNYGYTF.

The V and J genes are TRBV19 and TRBJ2-1, with D perhaps TRBD1 (5 bases). V lost 5 bases and J 4 bases, leaving 15 bases between the germline ends. The CDR3 runs 15 residues. From germline, CDR1 is LNHDA and CDR2 SQIVND (reference sequence). The CDR3 DNA reads TGTGCCAGTAGTCCCAGGGTTAAGGGGTACAATGAGCAGTTCTTC. It encodes CASSPRVKGYNEQFF. Full variable domain (remainder filled in from reference TRBV19 and TRBJ2-1): DGGITQSPKYLFRKEGQNVTLSCEQNLNHDAMYWYRQDPGQGLRLIYYSQIVNDFQKGDIAEGYSVSREKKESFPLTVTSAQKNPTAFYLCASSPRVKGYNEQFFGPGTRLTVL.

The chain recombines TRBV27 with TRBJ1-5, with D maybe TRBD1 (6 bases). CDR1 is MNHEY, CDR2 SMNVEV, per germline (reference sequence). Trimming took off 1 base at V and 6 bases at J, with 10 bases between the two ends. This CDR3 is built from 14 residues. The CDR3 region has the DNA TGTGCCAGCAGTTTATATCCGGACAGTCAGCCCCAGCATTTT. Residues: CASSLYPDSQPQHF.